This T cell receptor beta chain was found in a study of breast tumors, draining lymph nodes, adjacent tissues. Concerning this clonotype itself: Antigen unknown.

The CDR3 runs to 19 residues. Trimming left V 2 bases short and J 0 bases short, with 20 bases between. The germline gives CDR1 MNHNY, CDR2 SVGAGI (reference sequence). TCRdb re-called the multiplex PCR reads through MiXCR, storing one row per CDR3 protein. The sample carries approximately 140,000 distinct CDR3 sequences, 32% recorded once. Axillary draining lymph nodes of breast cancer patients supplied the node samples. Notes on the study in general: The lymph node origin of tumor T cells was framed as consistent with a hypothesis, not demonstrated. Compared with basal-like, luminal-like tumors shared significantly more repertoire with nontumor tissue. Tumors had less TCR diversity than lymph nodes, more than nontumor tissue.

This TCR was recovered from a female donor with breast cancer. Some clones in this sample may be carry-over from other donors' samples. The V call is TRBV6-6, the J call TRBJ1-5, with D possibly TRBD1 on 5 matching bases. The sample consisted of axillary lymph node tissue. The CDR3 bases are TGTGCCAGCAGTTACAACCTCCAGGGATCGGGCGGTAGCAATCAGCCCCAGCATTTT. As protein: CASSYNLQGSGGSNQPQHF.